This TCR beta chain derives from a study of identical twins. Overall study results and limits: Within beta out-of-frame sequences, the excess sharing observed between twins was weaker.

TCRdb re-called the 5' RACE reads with MiXCR, one entry per CDR3 protein. The sample carries a few hundred thousand distinct CDR3 sequences, about 11% recorded once. The table lists this clonotype with many counts. The antigen remains unidentified. Trimming removed 10 bases at V and 8 bases at J, with 20 bases between. The CDR3 contains 14 residues. Germline assignment: CDR1 ENHRY and CDR2 SYGVKD. The chain employs TRBV10-3 and TRBJ2-2; tentatively, D is TRBD1 (5 bases). The sample was memory T cells sorted from blood. This TCR came from a man between 45 and 60 years old in good health. The CDR3 reads CATSPTVPWGELFF. As DNA, the CDR3 is TGTGCCACCTCCCCGACAGTTCCGTGGGGGGAGCTGTTTTTT.